The entry below describes one TCR beta chain. Its antigen is still unknown. Germline V gene lookup returns CDR1 SNHLY and CDR2 FYNNEI. The CDR3 covers 14 residues. V was cut by 3 bases and J by 5 bases, with 13 bases left in between. Arm-PCR with iRepertoire HTBI primers amplified the CDR3 regions for these TCR beta libraries. TCRdb redid the calling of the multiplex PCR reads with MiXCR, one entry per CDR3 protein. The sample records 310,000 or so distinct CDR3 sequences, more than 20% being singletons. The data originate from a study of regulatory T cells in long-lasting Graves disease. The study, taken as a whole, reports: Persistent disease was associated with favored TRBV28 usage and with favored use of TRBJ1-2 and TRBJ2-5. The persistent group shared 2,741 public clonotypes, more than the 850 to 1,000 shared by new patients.

Time point given: persistent/refractory GD, antithyroid drugs over 5 years with positive TRAb. Preparation of the TCR library used RNA extracted from PBMCs. Tubes containing EDTA received roughly 10 milliliters of drawn peripheral blood. The genes are TRBV2 and TRBJ2-5; a possible D gene is TRBD1 (6 bases). The sequencing here drew on peripheral blood mononuclear cells (PBMCs), taken when the disease was refractory, from a patient treated with antithyroid drugs. This TCR derives from a female donor with Graves disease. The CDR3 sequence: CASSDTYRDETQYF. The CDR3 coding sequence is TGTGCCAGCAGTGATACCTACAGGGATGAGACCCAGTACTTC. The full variable domain, in which reference TRBV2 and TRBJ2-5 provide the parts outside the CDR3, is EPEVTQTPSHQVTQMGQEVILRCVPISNHLYFYWYRQILGQKVEFLVSFYNNEISEKSEIFDDQFSVERPDGSNFTLKIRSTKLEDSAMYFCASSDTYRDETQYFGPGTRLLVL.